This entry lists 16 T cell receptor beta chains sequenced from one sample in a study of blood T cell repertoires in COVID-19. Repertoires were generated with immunoSEQ multiplex PCR, while TCRdb's copy carries only in-frame clones and drops some. The table lists about 160,000 clones, about four fifths of them singletons, with 15% to 20% in the top ten. The sample comprised PBMCs or T cells enriched from blood (not recorded which). The receptors shown here come from a man in his sixties who had recovered from COVID-19.

The chain uses TRBV6-1 and TRBJ1-1, with D perhaps TRBD1 (5 bases). Trimming left V 1 base short and J 1 base short, with 10 bases between. The CDR3 loop spans 15 amino acids. Germline V gives CDR1 MNHNS, CDR2 SASEGT. The DNA for the CDR3 is TGTGCCAGCAGTGAAGTAGCGGGGCCGAACACTGAAGCTTTCTTT. Amino acid sequence: CASSEVAGPNTEAFF.

The chain uses TRBV4-1 and TRBJ1-6; the D is unclear. V was trimmed by 0 bases and J by 4 bases, leaving 4 bases between them. The CDR3 is 14 amino acids. Per germline, CDR1 MGHRA and CDR2 YSYEKL. The CDR3 DNA is TGCGCCAGCAGCCAAGACCCGTATAATTCACCCCTCCACTTT. Its protein product is CASSQDPYNSPLHF.

This clone was counted a few times. The chain carries TRBV5-1 and TRBJ1-1; D perhaps matches TRBD1 (6 bases). The CDR3 contains 15 residues. Per germline, CDR1 SGHRS and CDR2 YFSETQ. V lost 0 bases and J lost 1, with 10 bases in between. The CDR3 protein is CASSLDTGTNTEAFF. CDR3 nucleotides: TGCGCCAGCAGCTTGGATACAGGGACGAACACTGAAGCTTTCTTT.

The V call is TRBV11-2, the J call TRBJ2-1; tentative D call: TRBD1 (5 bases). Germline CDR1 is SGHAT and CDR2 is FQNNGV. CDR3 length equals 15 residues. Trimming cost V 3 bases and J 4 bases, with 13 bases left between them. The CDR3 sequence is CASSFLGAGYNEQFF. The DNA of the CDR3 is TGTGCCAGCAGCTTCTTAGGCGCAGGGTACAATGAGCAGTTCTTC.

This clone was picked up a small number of times. This sequence joins TRBV6-5 and TRBJ1-1; TRBD1 agrees at 7 bases. The CDR3 runs 14 residues. Germline CDR1 is MNHEY and CDR2 is SVGAGI. V lost 7 bases and J lost 2; bases outside the gene matches: 7. This chain's CDR3 is CASTQGTVNTEAFF. Written as DNA, the CDR3 is TGTGCCAGCACCCAGGGGACAGTTAACACTGAAGCTTTCTTT.

V is TRBV19 and J is TRBJ1-2, with D unclear. CDR3 length equals 14 residues. Germline assignment: CDR1 LNHDA and CDR2 SQIVND (reference sequence). V lost 7 bases and J 0 bases, leaving 12 bases between the germline ends. CDR3 DNA: TGTGCCAGTATGGAGATCAGAGCTAACTATGGCTACACCTTC. Translation gives CASMEIRANYGYTF.

This clone was picked up a small number of times. The chain employs TRBV7-9 and TRBJ2-7, with 7 positions matching TRBD1. The CDR3 extends over 15 amino acids. Germline V gene sequence: CDR1 SEHNR, CDR2 FQNEAQ (reference sequence). The trim removed 0 bases at V and 7 bases at J, leaving 9 bases unmatched. In nucleotides, the CDR3 is TGTGCCAGCAGCTTAGCTCGGACAGGCCTCCGGGAGCAGTACTTC. It encodes CASSLARTGLREQYF. Full variable domain (missing parts from reference TRBV7-9 and TRBJ2-7): DTGVSQNPRHKITKRGQNVTFRCDPISEHNRLYWYRQTLGQGPEFLTYFQNEAQLEKSRLLSDRFSAERPKGSFSTLEIQRTEQGDSAMYLCASSLARTGLREQYFGPGTRLTVT.

The rearrangement joins TRBV3-1 (or the pseudogene TRBV3-2) to TRBJ2-3; 7 bases agree with TRBD1. Germline trimming cut 0 bases from V and 4 bases from J; bases unmatched to any gene: 10. Per the germline V gene, CDR1 is LGHDT and CDR2 is YNNKEL (reference sequence). The CDR3 covers 17 residues. CDR3 region: CASSQDGWQGDSDTQYF. The CDR3, as DNA: TGTGCCAGCAGCCAAGATGGGTGGCAGGGGGATTCAGATACGCAGTATTTT.

The rearrangement joins TRBV5-4 to TRBJ2-1; TRBD2 matches at 8 bases. Germline CDR1 SGHNT, CDR2 YYREEE (reference sequence). CDR3 length: 13 amino acids. The ends lost 5 bases at V and 8 bases at J; junction bases unmatched: 6. The CDR3 loop is CASRGRGGHEQFF. The CDR3 coding sequence is TGTGCCAGCAGAGGTCGGGGGGGCCATGAGCAGTTCTTC.

This clone showed up just a few times. This sequence joins TRBV9 and TRBJ2-2, with 11 bases matching TRBD2. The V and J ends lost 3 bases and 6 bases, in that order; junction bases with no gene match: 13. The CDR3 runs 18 residues. CDR1 is SGDLS, CDR2 YYNGEE, per germline. The CDR3 DNA sequence: TGTGCCAGCAGCGGCATTTCGGGACTAGCGGACGGGGCCGGGGAGCTGTTTTTT. The encoded protein is CASSGISGLADGAGELFF. Full variable domain (remainder filled in from reference TRBV9 and TRBJ2-2): DSGVTQTPKHLITATGQRVTLRCSPRSGDLSVYWYQQSLDQGLQFLIQYYNGEERAKGNILERFSAQQFPDLHSELNLSSLELGDSALYFCASSGISGLADGAGELFFGEGSRLTVL.

The rearrangement uses TRBV28 and TRBJ2-5; D gene uncertain. Germline lookup yields CDR1 MDHEN and CDR2 SYDVKM. The CDR3 is 12 residues long. Trimming removed 2 bases from V and 4 bases from J, with 5 bases in between. The CDR3 protein is CASSLTRETQYF. DNA of the CDR3: TGTGCCAGCAGTTTAACTCGAGAGACCCAGTACTTC.

The chain combines TRBV19 with TRBJ1-4; 7 bases fit TRBD1. CDR3 length: 15 amino acids. The V segment lost 9 bases and the J segment 0 bases; nucleotides outside the gene matches: 7. Germline-derived CDR1 and CDR2 are LNHDA and SQIVND (reference sequence). DNA of the CDR3: TGTGCCAGCCGGGACAGCTTTGCAACTAATGAAAAACTGTTTTTT. Translation: CASRDSFATNEKLFF.

This clone was counted a few times. The rearrangement links TRBV7-9 to TRBJ2-2; D may be TRBD2 (5 bases). Trimming left V 4 bases short and J 5 bases short, with 11 bases between. Germline V lookup: CDR1 SEHNR, CDR2 FQNEAQ (reference sequence). The CDR3 has 14 residues. This CDR3 reads CASSSRTGTGELFF. DNA for the CDR3: TGTGCCAGCAGCTCGAGGACGGGAACCGGGGAGCTGTTTTTT. The whole variable domain, remainder taken from reference TRBV7-9 and TRBJ2-2, is DTGVSQNPRHKITKRGQNVTFRCDPISEHNRLYWYRQTLGQGPEFLTYFQNEAQLEKSRLLSDRFSAERPKGSFSTLEIQRTEQGDSAMYLCASSSRTGTGELFFGEGSRLTVL.

The rearrangement links TRBV6-1 to TRBJ2-7; D is perhaps TRBD1 (6 bases). Trimming removed 3 bases from V and 5 bases from J, with 14 bases in between. CDR1 and CDR2 from the germline V gene are MNHNS and SASEGT. This CDR3 has 14 residues. The CDR3 loop is CASSESWGRNEQYF. The DNA of the CDR3 is TGTGCCAGCAGTGAGTCCTGGGGGCGGAACGAGCAGTACTTC.

V usage is TRBV10-3 and J usage is TRBJ2-1; 9 nucleotides agree with TRBD2. Trimming at V came to 0 bases and at J to 2 bases, leaving 14 bases not matched to a gene. The CDR3 totals 20 residues. CDR1 and CDR2 from the germline V gene are ENHRY and SYGVKD. This CDR3 reads CAISESTVPARGGTYNEQFF. CDR3 DNA: TGTGCCATCAGTGAGTCGACTGTCCCCGCGCGGGGGGGCACCTACAATGAGCAGTTCTTC.

The genes are TRBV5-8 and TRBJ2-1, with TRBD2 matching over 7 bases. Germline CDR1 SGHTS, CDR2 YDEGEE. After removal of 4 bases from V and 4 bases from J, the junction contained 11 bases not matched to a gene. The CDR3 spans 16 residues. The CDR3 sequence: CASSNLPGRAYNEQFF. For the CDR3, the DNA is TGTGCCAGCAGCAACCTTCCGGGGAGGGCTTACAATGAGCAGTTCTTC.